This T cell receptor beta chain was retrieved from a study of CD8+ T cells in alopecia areata. RNA was isolated and reverse transcribed to cDNA, the sequencing template. Clones were sequenced by immunoSEQ multiplex PCR, and TCRdb holds only the in-frame ones, with some missing. The sample has a few hundred thousand clones, roughly 50% seen once. Comments on this clone: Its antigen is still unknown. Other DNA sequences in this sample translate to the same CDR3.

Study-level points and caveats: Scalp repertoires also include resident alphabeta T cells from normal skin. Higher clonality and more expanded CD8+ clones appeared in lesional than normal scalp.

The CDR3 totals 11 residues. CDR1 SGDLS and CDR2 YYNGEE come from the germline V gene. V gave up 3 bases and J gave up 1 base, with 1 base separating them. V gene TRBV9 combines with J gene TRBJ1-1, with no clear D. The sequence was collected from a human donor in good health. The sequenced sample was CD8+ T cells sorted from blood. The CDR3 sequence: CASSGNTEAFF. The CDR3 coding sequence is TGTGCCAGCAGCGGGAACACTGAAGCTTTCTTT.